This is a list of T cell receptor beta chains from one sample in a study of blood T cells in healthy people across ages. One entry per CDR3 protein, called by TCRdb with MiXCR from the 5' RACE reads. The profile covers roughly 1,100,000 distinct CDR3 sequences, with roughly a quarter appearing a single time and approximately 0.7% taken by the ten largest. These data also formed part of another study, on T cells of mothers and their children.

Source material: blood. The receptors shown here come from a girl aged 2 to 9 in good health. CDR3s include the opening cysteine and the closing phenylalanine or tryptophan. D genes are given only for firm matches. Some rows have no size entry. The others give once, few or many, or a class for an expanded clone.

D: -; size: -; V: TRBV15; J: TRBJ1-2; DNA: TGTGCCACCAGCAGAGGAGGACAGTACTATGGCTACACCTTC; CDR3: CATSRGGQYYGYTF
D: -; size: once; V: TRBV6-1; J: TRBJ2-1; DNA: TGTGCCAGCAGTCAACCCGCAGCCAGTGGGGCCAAAATACTACTTTACAATGAGCAGTTCTTC; CDR3: CASSQPAASGAKILLYNEQFF
D: TRBD2; size: -; V: TRBV29-1; J: TRBJ2-5; DNA: TGCAGCGTTTTCCCAGGGTCACTAGCGGATAGAGAGACCCAGTACTTC; CDR3: CSVFPGSLADRETQYF
D: -; size: few; V: TRBV11-2; J: TRBJ2-1; DNA: TGTGCCAGCTCGCCTCATCGGGATCTGGCAGGGGATATCTACAATGAGCAGTTCTTC; CDR3: CASSPHRDLAGDIYNEQFF
D: TRBD2; size: few; V: TRBV24-1; J: TRBJ2-3; DNA: TGTGCCACCAGTGACAAGGAGCGGGGGTTAGATACGCAGTATTTT; CDR3: CATSDKERGLDTQYF
D: -; size: few; V: TRBV7-9; J: TRBJ2-1; DNA: TGTGCCAGCAGCTTACCTCCGGGCCGCTCCTACAATGAGCAGTTCTTC; CDR3: CASSLPPGRSYNEQFF
D: -; size: -; V: TRBV5-6; J: TRBJ2-6; DNA: TGTGCCAGCAGCTTAGGGACGCCAATTTCTGGGGCCAACGTCCTGACTTTC; CDR3: CASSLGTPISGANVLTF
D: -; size: -; V: TRBV11-2; J: TRBJ1-2; DNA: TGTGCCAGCCAGGAAGGGGCAAGTGGCTACACCTTC; CDR3: CASQEGASGYTF
D: -; size: -; V: TRBV6-6; J: TRBJ1-1; DNA: TGTGCCAGCAGTTACGAGAGTCCTCGAATGAACACTGAAGCTTTCTTT; CDR3: CASSYESPRMNTEAFF
D: -; size: few; V: TRBV11-2; J: TRBJ2-7; DNA: TGTGCCAGCAGCGACAAATGGAGTTCCTACGAGCAGTACTTC; CDR3: CASSDKWSSYEQYF
D: -; size: few; V: TRBV20-1; J: TRBJ2-2; DNA: TGCAGTGCTAGAAGACAGAACACCGGGGAGCTGTTTTTT; CDR3: CSARRQNTGELFF
D: -; size: few; V: TRBV11-2; J: TRBJ1-1; DNA: TGTGCCAGCAGCTTAAACCGGGACATCTTAGTAGCTTTCTTT; CDR3: CASSLNRDILVAFF
D: -; size: few; V: TRBV4-1; J: TRBJ1-3; DNA: TGCGCCAGCAGCAATACTGACGCGGGAAACACCATATATTTT; CDR3: CASSNTDAGNTIYF
D: -; size: few; V: TRBV29-1; J: TRBJ2-3; DNA: TGCAGCGTCCCGCGACTAGGTAGTTCTCCGGATACGCAGTATTTT; CDR3: CSVPRLGSSPDTQYF
D: -; size: -; V: TRBV7-3; J: TRBJ2-3; DNA: TGTGCCAGCAGCTTGAGTGGGGCTGGGGATACGCAGTATTTT; CDR3: CASSLSGAGDTQYF
D: -; size: -; V: TRBV4-3; J: TRBJ2-7; DNA: TGCGCCAGCAGCCAAGATCTAGGACCGTTTGGCTACGAGCAGTACTTC; CDR3: CASSQDLGPFGYEQYF
D: -; size: -; V: TRBV20-1; J: TRBJ2-1; DNA: TGCAGTGCTAGTCGGGAGAATGAGCAGTTCTTC; CDR3: CSASRENEQFF
D: -; size: once; V: TRBV6-6; J: TRBJ1-2; DNA: TGTGACAGCAGTTACGTGTATGGCTACACCTTC; CDR3: CDSSYVYGYTF
D: -; size: few; V: TRBV7-9; J: TRBJ2-5; DNA: TGTGCCAGCAGCCTACAGGGTACAGAGACCCAGTACTTC; CDR3: CASSLQGTETQYF
D: -; size: few; V: TRBV24-1; J: TRBJ1-2; DNA: TGTGCCACCAGTGATTCTACAGGGAACTATGGCTACACCTTC; CDR3: CATSDSTGNYGYTF
D: -; size: few; V: TRBV20-1; J: TRBJ1-5; DNA: TGCAGTGCCAGGGGAGGGATGGGGCTGAATCAGCCCCAGCATTTT; CDR3: CSARGGMGLNQPQHF
D: TRBD1; size: -; V: TRBV7-3; J: TRBJ2-1; DNA: TGTGCCAGCAGCTCAATGGGACAGGGGGAAAATGAGCAGTTCTTC; CDR3: CASSSMGQGENEQFF
D: -; size: few; V: TRBV28; J: TRBJ1-3; DNA: TGTGCCAGCAGTTTCAGTGCTCCCTCTGGAAACACCATATATTTT; CDR3: CASSFSAPSGNTIYF
D: -; size: -; V: TRBV2; J: TRBJ2-4; DNA: TGTGCCAGCAGACAGGGTGCGGACATTCAGTACTTC; CDR3: CASRQGADIQYF
D: -; size: -; V: TRBV5-5; J: TRBJ2-5; DNA: TGTGCCAGCAGCTTGGTGGCAGCTCAGCTCCAAGAGACCCAGTACTTC; CDR3: CASSLVAAQLQETQYF
D: -; size: once; V: TRBV6-5; J: TRBJ1-2; DNA: TGTGCCAGCAGCTACGACCAGTACTATGGCTACACCTTC; CDR3: CASSYDQYYGYTF
D: TRBD1; size: -; V: TRBV6-1; J: TRBJ2-5; DNA: TGTGCCAGCAGTGGCTCGGACAGGGGAGGGGAGACCCAGTACTTC; CDR3: CASSGSDRGGETQYF
D: -; size: few; V: TRBV29-1; J: TRBJ2-7; DNA: TGCAGCGTTGGCAGCTACATGTCCTACGAGCAGTACTTC; CDR3: CSVGSYMSYEQYF
D: -; size: -; V: TRBV5-4; J: TRBJ2-2; DNA: TGTGCCAGCAAAGGGGATCCCGGGGAGCTGTTTTTT; CDR3: CASKGDPGELFF
D: TRBD1; size: few; V: TRBV7-9; J: TRBJ1-3; DNA: TGTGCCAGCAGCCCAGGGGGCAAAGGAAACACCATATATTTT; CDR3: CASSPGGKGNTIYF
D: -; size: few; V: TRBV6-6; J: TRBJ1-2; DNA: TGTGCCAGCAGCCACACGGGAGGGTGGCGTGGCTATGGCTACACCTTC; CDR3: CASSHTGGWRGYGYTF
D: TRBD2; size: few; V: TRBV27; J: TRBJ2-1; DNA: TGTGCCAGCAGTTATGGCCTAGCGGAAGTCAATGAGCAGTTCTTC; CDR3: CASSYGLAEVNEQFF
D: TRBD2; size: few; V: TRBV25-1; J: TRBJ2-5; DNA: TGTGCCAGCGGGAGCGAGCGGGACTCTTACCTGGAAGAGACCCAGTACTTC; CDR3: CASGSERDSYLEETQYF
D: -; size: few; V: TRBV20-1; J: TRBJ1-2; DNA: TGCAGTGCTAGATGGGACCCCCGCCTGGATGGCTACACCTTC; CDR3: CSARWDPRLDGYTF
D: TRBD1; size: few; V: TRBV28; J: TRBJ1-5; DNA: TGTGCCAGCAGTTTTAATATGGGACAGGGTTATCAGCCCCAGCATTTT; CDR3: CASSFNMGQGYQPQHF
D: -; size: few; V: TRBV28; J: TRBJ2-2; DNA: TGTGCCAGCAGCACGGTCCCCAGGTTGTCGAACACCGGGGAGCTGTTTTTT; CDR3: CASSTVPRLSNTGELFF
D: TRBD2; size: few; V: TRBV6-1; J: TRBJ2-1; DNA: TGTGCCGGCAGTCCTACTAGCGGCAGCTCCTACAATGAGCAGTTCTTC; CDR3: CAGSPTSGSSYNEQFF
D: -; size: few; V: TRBV20-1; J: TRBJ1-2; DNA: TGCAGTGCTAGAGAAGGGGGGGAACGCTACACCTTC; CDR3: CSAREGGERYTF
D: -; size: -; V: TRBV4-2; J: TRBJ2-7; DNA: TGTGCCAGCAGCCAACTGGGAGTTGGAGACGAGCAGTACTTC; CDR3: CASSQLGVGDEQYF
D: -; size: -; V: TRBV27; J: TRBJ1-3; DNA: TGTGCCAGCCACCTAGGTGAGGCTGGAAACACCATATATTTT; CDR3: CASHLGEAGNTIYF
D: TRBD1; size: -; V: TRBV4-2; J: TRBJ2-2; DNA: TGTGCCAGCAGCCAAGTGGGACAGGGAGATCCGGGCACCGGGGAGCTGTTTTTT; CDR3: CASSQVGQGDPGTGELFF
D: TRBD2; size: -; V: TRBV12-3/TRBV12-4; J: TRBJ2-2; DNA: TGTGCCAGCAGCGTCAGACTAGCGGGGGGGCCCGGCGAGCTGTTTTTT; CDR3: CASSVRLAGGPGELFF
D: -; size: -; V: TRBV18; J: TRBJ2-5; DNA: TGTGCCAGCTCAGACGACTACGTTCGAGAGACCCAGTACTTC; CDR3: CASSDDYVRETQYF
D: -; size: -; V: TRBV6-5; J: TRBJ2-1; DNA: TGTGCCAGCAGTTCCGGGACTCAATACAATGAGCAGTTCTTC; CDR3: CASSSGTQYNEQFF
D: -; size: few; V: TRBV29-1; J: TRBJ2-3; DNA: TGCAGCGCGGACGGGACCCCCACAGATACGCAGTATTTT; CDR3: CSADGTPTDTQYF
D: -; size: few; V: TRBV11-2; J: TRBJ1-1; DNA: TGTGCCAGCAGCTTCGGCAGCCCCTTCCTTACTTTT; CDR3: CASSFGSPFLTF
D: TRBD2; size: -; V: TRBV7-9; J: TRBJ2-7; DNA: TGTGCCAGCAGCCCATCGACCGGGACTAGCAACTACGAGCAGTACTTC; CDR3: CASSPSTGTSNYEQYF
D: -; size: -; V: TRBV6-5; J: TRBJ2-1; DNA: TGTGCCAGCAGTTTTTACCCAACAGGGAATGAGCAGTTCTTC; CDR3: CASSFYPTGNEQFF
D: -; size: -; V: TRBV24-1; J: TRBJ2-5; DNA: TGTGCCACCACGGGGGCCTTAGGGGAAGAGACCCAGTACTTC; CDR3: CATTGALGEETQYF